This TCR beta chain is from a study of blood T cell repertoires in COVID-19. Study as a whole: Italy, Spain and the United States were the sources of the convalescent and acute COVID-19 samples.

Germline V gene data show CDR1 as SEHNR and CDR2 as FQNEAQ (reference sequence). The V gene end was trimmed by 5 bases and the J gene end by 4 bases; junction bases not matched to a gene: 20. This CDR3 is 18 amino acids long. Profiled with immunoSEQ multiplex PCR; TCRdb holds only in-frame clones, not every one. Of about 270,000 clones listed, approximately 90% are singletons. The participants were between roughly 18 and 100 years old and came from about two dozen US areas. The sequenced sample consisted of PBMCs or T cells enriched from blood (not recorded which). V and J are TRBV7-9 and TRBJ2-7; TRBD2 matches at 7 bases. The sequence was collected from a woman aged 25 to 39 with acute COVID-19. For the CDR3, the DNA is TGTGCCAGCAGCCTCCTCAGGGTGGGGCGGGAGAGAGTTTACGAGCAGTACTTC. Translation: CASSLLRVGRERVYEQYF.